This T cell receptor beta chain was profiled in a study of cytomegalovirus exposure and HLA in healthy donors. General study points: Across HLA loci, a later analysis found differing TCR association rates, with DRB1 most and HLA-C fewest.

Donors likely had unrecorded immune exposures despite being nominally healthy when sampled. This CDR3 has 13 amino acids. CDR1 and CDR2 (germline): SGHTA, FQGNSA. With 3 bases clipped from V and 4 bases from J, the junction kept 2 bases outside the gene matches. The primer mix had 60 Vbeta and 13 Jbeta primers. Profiling relied on immunoSEQ multiplex PCR, and the TCRdb table lists in-frame clones only, not all of them. This table holds over 85,000 clones, approximately 71% found once. A remark on this clone: Its antigen is not identified.

This sequence was found in a female donor in good health and CMV-seronegative. The chain joins TRBV7-2 to TRBJ1-2; the match to TRBD1 covers 7 bases. The material sequenced was PBMCs. The CDR3 DNA sequence: TGTGCCAGCAGCTTTCAGGGGGGCTATGGCTACACCTTC. As protein: CASSFQGGYGYTF.